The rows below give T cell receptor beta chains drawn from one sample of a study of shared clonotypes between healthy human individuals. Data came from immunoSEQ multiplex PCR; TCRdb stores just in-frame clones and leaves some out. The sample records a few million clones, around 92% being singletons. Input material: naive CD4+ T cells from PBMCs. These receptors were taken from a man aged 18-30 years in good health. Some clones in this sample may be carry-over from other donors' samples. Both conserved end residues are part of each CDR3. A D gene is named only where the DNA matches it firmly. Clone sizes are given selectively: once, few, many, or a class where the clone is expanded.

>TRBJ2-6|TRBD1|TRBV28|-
TGTGCCAGCAGTTTTTCAGGGGGCGGTCTCTCTGGGGCCAACGTCCTGACTTTC
CASSFSGGGLSGANVLTF
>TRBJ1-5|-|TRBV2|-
TGTGCCAGCAGTGATAGTAGGGGGGATAGCAATCAGCCCCAGCATTTT
CASSDSRGDSNQPQHF
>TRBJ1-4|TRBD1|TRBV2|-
TGTGCCACCGCTAACGACAGGGCTAATGAAAAACTGTTTTTT
CATANDRANEKLFF
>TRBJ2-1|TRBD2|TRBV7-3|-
TGTGCCAGCAGCTTAACCCCATCGACTAGCGGGGACAATGAGCAGTTCTTC
CASSLTPSTSGDNEQFF
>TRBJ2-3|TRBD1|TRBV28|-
TGTGCCAGCAGTCCGAGACAGGGGCGGAGTAACACAGATACGCAGTATTTT
CASSPRQGRSNTDTQYF
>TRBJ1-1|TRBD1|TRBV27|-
TGTGCCAGCAGTTTTCGGCAGGGGGTGGCTGAAGCTTTCTTT
CASSFRQGVAEAFF
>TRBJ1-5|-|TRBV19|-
TGTGCCAGCTCGATACAGATTGGGGGTTATCAGCCCCAGCATTTT
CASSIQIGGYQPQHF
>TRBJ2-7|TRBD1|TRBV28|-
TGTGCCAGCAGTTTATACAGGGGGCGGTCCTACGAGCAGTACTTC
CASSLYRGRSYEQYF
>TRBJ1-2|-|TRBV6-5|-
TGTGCCAGCAGCTTGACCAGGACCAGGGATGGCTACACCTTC
CASSLTRTRDGYTF
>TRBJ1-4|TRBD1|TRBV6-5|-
TGTGCCAGCAACACACAGGGGGCCGATGAAAAACTGTTTTTT
CASNTQGADEKLFF
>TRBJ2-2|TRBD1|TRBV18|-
TGTGCCAGCTCACCACGTGAGGGGGCCGGCACCGGGGAGCTGTTTTTT
CASSPREGAGTGELFF
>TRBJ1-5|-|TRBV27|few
TGTGCCAGCAGTTTAGGGCAGGGTTATCAGCCCCAGCATTTT
CASSLGQGYQPQHF
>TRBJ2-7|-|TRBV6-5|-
TGTGCCAGCAGACGAGGGACGGCCTCCTACGAGCAGTACTTC
CASRRGTASYEQYF
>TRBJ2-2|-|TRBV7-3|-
TGTGCCAGCAGCCTCCTTGGGACACTGAACACCGGGGAGCTGTTTTTT
CASSLLGTLNTGELFF
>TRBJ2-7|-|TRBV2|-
TGTGCCAGCAGCTCCCAAGGGAACGAGCAGTACTTC
CASSSQGNEQYF
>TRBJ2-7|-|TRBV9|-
TGTGCCAGCAGCGTAACCCCTGGGGGCTTCTACGAGCAGTACTTC
CASSVTPGGFYEQYF